Presented here are 29 T cell receptor beta chains from one specimen sequenced in a study of blood T cell repertoires in COVID-19. Clones were sequenced by immunoSEQ multiplex PCR, and TCRdb holds only the in-frame ones, with some missing. Of about 190,000 clones in the sample, approximately 91% are singletons; the top ten hold about 6.8%. What was sequenced was peripheral blood. The receptors were gathered from a woman aged 40 to 49 who had recovered from COVID-19.

V gene TRBV5-5 combines with J gene TRBJ1-2; 8 nucleotides match TRBD1. This CDR3 contains 15 residues. The germline V gene encodes CDR1 SGHKS and CDR2 YYEKEE (reference sequence). The trim removed 1 base at V and 3 bases at J, leaving 5 bases unmatched. This chain's CDR3 is CASSLSGQGYYGYTF. CDR3 nucleotides: TGTGCCAGCAGCTTGAGCGGACAGGGCTACTATGGCTACACCTTC.

The CDR3 loop reads CASSIERAETQYF. In DNA, the CDR3 is TGTGCCAGTAGTATAGAGCGGGCGGAGACCCAGTACTTC. The genes are TRBV19 and TRBJ2-5; tentative D call: TRBD2 (5 bases). Germline CDR1 is LNHDA and CDR2 is SQIVND (reference sequence). V was shortened by 0 bases and J by 5 bases, with 7 bases between the two germline ends. The CDR3 covers 13 residues.

J is TRBJ2-5 and V is TRBV9; 7 bases fit TRBD2. The V and J ends lost 4 bases and 5 bases, in that order; junction bases with no gene match: 11. CDR1 is SGDLS, CDR2 YYNGEE, per germline. This CDR3 region has 15 residues. The CDR3 DNA follows: TGTGCCAGCAGCCCTTTACGTACTAGCGCTGAGACCCAGTACTTC. This gives the protein CASSPLRTSAETQYF.

The chain uses TRBV6-5 and TRBJ2-7, with D possibly being TRBD1 (6 bases). This CDR3 is 14 amino acids long. Germline V gives CDR1 MNHEY, CDR2 SVGAGI. V lost 2 bases and J lost 2, with 10 bases in between. The DNA for the CDR3 is TGTGCCAGCAGTTACCGGGACATCACCTACGAGCAGTACTTC. The encoded protein is CASSYRDITYEQYF.

The chain combines TRBV2 with TRBJ2-2, with 7 bases aligning to TRBD1. This CDR3 is 14 amino acids long. V lost 2 bases and J lost 4; bases outside the gene matches: 1. From germline, CDR1 is SNHLY and CDR2 FYNNEI. CDR3 protein: CASSENRGTGELFF. Here the CDR3 DNA reads TGTGCCAGCAGTGAAAACAGGGGCACCGGGGAGCTGTTTTTT.

V is TRBV7-9 and J is TRBJ2-3, with TRBD2 matching over 9 bases. The length of the CDR3 is 15 residues. Trimming at V came to 3 bases and at J to 8 bases, leaving 9 bases not matched to a gene. Germline CDR1 SEHNR, CDR2 FQNEAQ (reference sequence). The CDR3 loop reads CASSFLAGEISTQYF. In DNA, the CDR3 is TGTGCCAGCAGCTTTTTAGCGGGAGAGATAAGTACGCAGTATTTT.

The rearrangement uses TRBV2 and TRBJ1-1; the match to TRBD1 covers 7 bases. CDR3 length: 12 amino acids. Germline V CDR1 and CDR2: SNHLY, FYNNEI. The V gene end was trimmed by 6 bases and the J gene end by 4 bases; junction bases not matched to a gene: 2. CDR3 loop: CASRSGGTEAFF. DNA of the CDR3: TGTGCCAGCAGGTCAGGGGGCACTGAAGCTTTCTTT.

The chain combines TRBV5-1 with TRBJ1-2; tentative D call: TRBD1 (5 bases). The V gene's germline CDR1 is SGHRS and CDR2 YFSETQ. Deletions cut 0 bases from V and 5 bases from J, with 23 bases between. This CDR3 is 18 amino acids long. The chain's CDR3 is CASSLVTPTAGGTYGYTF. The CDR3 bases are TGCGCCAGCAGCTTGGTTACTCCGACGGCAGGCGGGACTTATGGCTACACCTTC.

This chain connects TRBV7-2 to TRBJ1-3, with D perhaps TRBD1 (5 bases). The CDR3 loop spans 12 amino acids. The germline gives CDR1 SGHTA, CDR2 FQGNSA. The V end lost 7 bases, the J end lost 7 bases, and 11 bases lay between the germline ends. This CDR3 is CASNPGKNTIYF. The DNA of the CDR3 is TGTGCCAGCAATCCAGGGAAGAACACCATATATTTT.

This chain joins TRBV2 and TRBJ2-2; 7 positions agree with TRBD1. The V gene's germline CDR1 is SNHLY and CDR2 FYNNEI. Germline trimming cut 3 bases from V and 0 bases from J; bases unmatched to any gene: 4. CDR3 length equals 16 residues. CDR3: CASSDAQGANTGELFF. The CDR3 region has the DNA TGTGCCAGCAGTGATGCGCAGGGGGCGAACACCGGGGAGCTGTTTTTT.

The rearrangement joins TRBV9 to TRBJ2-7; TRBD1 aligns across 9 bases. Trimming removed 0 bases from V and 6 bases from J; junction bases left unmatched: 7. The CDR3 spans 15 residues. Germline CDR1 reads SGDLS; CDR2 reads YYNGEE. The CDR3 sequence: CASSVEWGQGGEQYF. The DNA of the CDR3 is TGTGCCAGCAGCGTAGAGTGGGGACAGGGAGGCGAGCAGTACTTC.

This clone turned up a few times. The chain links TRBV27 to TRBJ2-5, with D perhaps TRBD1 (6 bases). Between the trimmed V and J ends, which lost 2 bases and 1 base, there was a span of 14 bases. CDR1 MNHEY and CDR2 SMNVEV come from the germline V gene (reference sequence). The CDR3 runs 16 residues. CDR3 nucleotides: TGTGCCAGCAGTTTAGGTGGGACAACCACCCAAGAGACCCAGTACTTC. As protein: CASSLGGTTTQETQYF.

The genes are TRBV5-1 and TRBJ1-2; TRBD1 matches at 7 bases. Germline trimming cut 0 bases from V and 8 bases from J; bases unmatched to any gene: 10. The CDR3 spans 15 residues. CDR1 is SGHRS, CDR2 YFSETQ, per germline. CDR3 protein: CASSLAETGIRGYTF. CDR3 in DNA: TGCGCCAGCAGCTTGGCCGAGACAGGGATACGAGGCTACACCTTC.

The chain employs TRBV6-1 and TRBJ1-2; D gene uncertain. This CDR3 has 15 residues. Germline values: CDR1 MNHNS, CDR2 SASEGT. Trimming cost V 3 bases and J 2 bases, with 13 bases left between them. The CDR3 here is CASSEGVRSNYGYTF. The DNA for the CDR3 is TGTGCCAGCAGTGAGGGAGTCAGATCCAACTATGGCTACACCTTC.

This chain connects TRBV13 to TRBJ2-5, with 7 bases identical to TRBD2. Germline loops: CDR1 PRHDT, CDR2 FYEKMQ (reference sequence). This CDR3 spans 14 amino acids. V lost 5 bases, J lost 5 bases, and 8 bases stayed unmatched. This CDR3 is CASSRSGGSETQYF. CDR3 sequence (DNA): TGTGCCAGCAGCCGAAGTGGCGGGAGCGAGACCCAGTACTTC.

The V call is TRBV24-1, the J call TRBJ2-7; 13 positions agree with TRBD2. This CDR3 has 16 residues. Germline V gene data show CDR1 as KGHDR and CDR2 as SFDVKD. Germline trimming cut 4 bases from V and 7 bases from J; bases unmatched to any gene: 9. CDR3 amino acids: CATSDHTSGRADEQYF. Written as DNA, the CDR3 is TGTGCCACCAGTGACCATACTAGCGGGAGGGCCGATGAGCAGTACTTC.

This clone came up once. The V gene is TRBV7-9, the J gene TRBJ1-1; 7 bases match TRBD1. Germline V gene data show CDR1 as SEHNR and CDR2 as FQNEAQ (reference sequence). The CDR3 is 15 residues long. The J segment lost 0 bases and the V segment lost 4 bases, leaving 5 bases of the junction unmatched. The DNA for the CDR3 is TGTGCCAGCAGCTCCCCCGGACAGGTGAACACTGAAGCTTTCTTT. This sequence encodes CASSSPGQVNTEAFF.

The J gene is TRBJ2-1, the V gene TRBV6-5, with a possible D match to TRBD2 (5 bases). CDR1 MNHEY and CDR2 SVGAGI come from the germline V gene. The V gene lost 6 bases and the J gene lost 4 bases, with 10 bases spanning the gap. The CDR3 spans 13 residues. CDR3: CASSGGLYNEQFF. DNA of the CDR3: TGTGCCAGCAGCGGCGGGTTGTACAATGAGCAGTTCTTC.

The chain recombines TRBV4-1 with TRBJ1-1, with 7 bases matching TRBD1. V lost 1 base to trimming and J lost 3 bases; unmatched junction nucleotides: 5. The length of the CDR3 is 15 residues. Germline values: CDR1 MGHRA, CDR2 YSYEKL. The CDR3 DNA is TGCGCCAGCAGCCAAGGACAGGGCGAGGACACTGAAGCTTTCTTT. Translation gives CASSQGQGEDTEAFF.

V is TRBV3-1 (or the pseudogene TRBV3-2) and J is TRBJ1-3; D unclear. The germline V and J ends were trimmed by 0 bases and 4 bases, with 19 bases remaining between them. The CDR3 sequence is 18 residues long. Germline CDR1 and CDR2: LGHDT and YNNKEL (reference sequence). CDR3 nucleotides: TGTGCCAGCAGCCAAGATACGGAGCCTCCCCCTTCCGGAAACACCATATATTTT. Amino acid sequence: CASSQDTEPPPSGNTIYF.

The gene calls are TRBV2 and TRBJ2-1, with D unresolved. CDR3 length equals 15 residues. Germline V CDR1 and CDR2: SNHLY, FYNNEI. Trimming took off 3 bases at V and 0 bases at J, with 9 bases between the two ends. The CDR3, as DNA: TGTGCCAGCAGTGATCGGTCTACCTCCTACAATGAGCAGTTCTTC. Its translation is CASSDRSTSYNEQFF.

In its sample, this clone was seen once. The rearrangement uses TRBV28 and TRBJ1-4; TRBD1 aligns across 8 bases. Germline V gene sequence: CDR1 MDHEN, CDR2 SYDVKM. V trimming: 2 bases; J trimming: 2 bases; junction bases outside the gene matches: 4. This CDR3 has 16 amino acids. CDR3 in DNA: TGTGCCAGCAGTTTACGGACAGGGTGGACTAATGAAAAACTGTTTTTT. This translates into CASSLRTGWTNEKLFF.

This chain uses TRBV5-1 with TRBJ2-3; TRBD2 agrees at 7 bases. With V trimmed by 4 bases and J by 6 bases, 14 bases remained unmatched. The CDR3 has 16 amino acids. Germline values: CDR1 SGHRS, CDR2 YFSETQ. CDR3: CASSPPVAGESDTQYF. For the CDR3, the DNA is TGCGCCAGCAGCCCCCCAGTGGCGGGAGAATCGGATACGCAGTATTTT.

This clone appeared a few times. The rearrangement uses TRBV18 and TRBJ1-5; TRBD1 might be the D (5 bases). This CDR3 is built from 14 residues. Germline CDR1 is KGHSH and CDR2 is LQKENI. Trimming left V 3 bases short and J 5 bases short, with 11 bases between. Here the CDR3 DNA reads TGTGCCAGCTCACCCGACAGCGAGGATCAGCCCCAGCATTTT. Its translation: CASSPDSEDQPQHF.

This clone appeared once. This chain connects TRBV14 to TRBJ1-1, with D possibly matching TRBD1 (6 bases). Germline V gene data show CDR1 as SGHDN and CDR2 as FVKESK. V was clipped by 0 bases and J by 10 bases, with 15 bases between them. The CDR3 sequence is 14 residues long. The CDR3 DNA reads TGTGCCAGCAGCCAAGAGGTAGCGGGGGGGCGAGCTTTCTTT. This codes for CASSQEVAGGRAFF. The variable domain in full, completed from reference TRBV14 and TRBJ1-1, reads EAGVTQFPSHSVIEKGQTVTLRCDPISGHDNLYWYRRVMGKEIKFLLHFVKESKQDESGMPNNRFLAERTGGTYSTLKVQPAELEDSGVYFCASSQEVAGGRAFFGQGTRLTVV.

V usage is TRBV18 and J usage is TRBJ2-3; D is possibly TRBD1 (6 bases). The CDR3 is 15 residues long. Per the germline V gene, CDR1 is KGHSH and CDR2 is LQKENI. The germline V and J ends were trimmed by 0 bases and 5 bases, with 12 bases remaining between them. The CDR3 reads CASSPPGALVDTQYF. In DNA, the CDR3 is TGTGCCAGCTCACCACCGGGGGCACTAGTAGATACGCAGTATTTT. Full variable domain (missing parts from reference TRBV18 and TRBJ2-3): NAGVMQNPRHLVRRRGQEARLRCSPMKGHSHVYWYRQLPEEGLKFMVYLQKENIIDESGMPKERFSAEFPKEGPSILRIQQVVRGDSAAYFCASSPPGALVDTQYFGPGTRLTVL.

V usage is TRBV19 and J usage is TRBJ2-1; TRBD1 matches 8 bases. CDR3 length equals 14 residues. CDR1 is LNHDA, CDR2 SQIVND, per germline (reference sequence). The V and J ends lost 3 bases and 6 bases, in that order; junction bases with no gene match: 4. The CDR3 loop reads CASSMGTGGNEQFF. The CDR3 DNA reads TGTGCCAGTAGTATGGGGACAGGAGGCAATGAGCAGTTCTTC.

The chain has TRBV11-2 and TRBJ1-2; 9 positions match TRBD1. The CDR3 contains 18 residues. The junction had 20 bases not matched to a gene; V was cut back by 5 bases and J by 7 bases. Germline-derived CDR1 and CDR2 are SGHAT and FQNNGV. The CDR3 loop reads CASSPLTSDRGIRVGYTF. Written as DNA, the CDR3 is TGTGCCAGCAGCCCACTAACTTCTGACAGGGGGATTAGGGTTGGCTACACCTTC.

The chain carries TRBV2 and TRBJ2-2, with D tentatively TRBD2 (5 bases). The germline V and J ends were trimmed by 9 bases and 5 bases, with 19 bases remaining between them. CDR1 is SNHLY and CDR2 is FYNNEI in the germline V gene. The CDR3 has 15 residues. CDR3 DNA: TGTGCCAGTGGAGGTCGGGCAGACGAAACCGGGGAGCTGTTTTTT. It yields the protein CASGGRADETGELFF.